These T cell receptor beta chains were read from a single sample in a study of regulatory T cells in long-lasting Graves disease. Each CDR3 protein gets one entry after TCRdb re-called the multiplex PCR reads with MiXCR. The sample includes around 330,000 distinct CDR3 sequences, 15% to 20% of them seen just once. The specimen was peripheral blood mononuclear cells (PBMCs), collected at new diagnosis, from a patient treated with antithyroid drugs. The receptors were gathered from a female donor with Graves disease. CDR3s include the opening cysteine and the closing phenylalanine or tryptophan. Fields, in order: J gene, V gene, clone size, CDR3 length, D gene, CDR3 DNA, CDR3 protein. D genes are given only for firm matches. Part of the rows lack a size; the others show once, few, many or a class for expanded clones.

j_gene: TRBJ1-1
v_gene: TRBV4-1
abundance: few
len: 16
d_gene: TRBD1
CDR3nt: TGCGCCAGCAGCCGGACAGGACAGTTCATGAACACTGAAGCTTTCTTT
CDR3aa: CASSRTGQFMNTEAFF

j_gene: TRBJ2-3
v_gene: TRBV29-1
abundance: .
len: 11
d_gene: .
CDR3nt: TGCAGCGTTGAAAAGGGAGATACGCAGTATTTT
CDR3aa: CSVEKGDTQYF

j_gene: TRBJ1-1
v_gene: TRBV19
abundance: few
len: 15
d_gene: .
CDR3nt: TGTGCCAGTAGCCCGGGCGGGGGTGGCACCGCTGAAGCTTTCTTT
CDR3aa: CASSPGGGGTAEAFF

j_gene: TRBJ2-5
v_gene: TRBV11-2
abundance: .
len: 16
d_gene: .
CDR3nt: TGTGCCAGCAGCTTAGATCGGACAAAGTACCAAGAGACCCAGTACTTC
CDR3aa: CASSLDRTKYQETQYF

j_gene: TRBJ2-7
v_gene: TRBV6-2/TRBV6-3
abundance: many
len: 13
d_gene: .
CDR3nt: TGTGCCAGCAGTTCCGGCCCCAGCGGGGAGCAGTACTTC
CDR3aa: CASSSGPSGEQYF

j_gene: TRBJ1-1
v_gene: TRBV11-2
abundance: many
len: 15
d_gene: .
CDR3nt: TGTGCCAGCAGCCCCCCGGGGAAGGGAGCCACTGAAGCTTTCTTT
CDR3aa: CASSPPGKGATEAFF

j_gene: TRBJ2-1
v_gene: TRBV27
abundance: .
len: 16
d_gene: TRBD2
CDR3nt: TGTGCCAGCAGTCGCGGACTAGCGGGAGTTTACAATGAGCAGTTCTTC
CDR3aa: CASSRGLAGVYNEQFF

j_gene: TRBJ1-5
v_gene: TRBV27
abundance: few
len: 13
d_gene: .
CDR3nt: TGTGCCAGCACTCAGGGTGCAAATCAGCCCCAGCATTTT
CDR3aa: CASTQGANQPQHF

j_gene: TRBJ2-7
v_gene: TRBV27
abundance: many
len: 13
d_gene: .
CDR3nt: TGTGCCAGCAGTTTAAGGGAAGCATACGAGCAGTACTTC
CDR3aa: CASSLREAYEQYF

j_gene: TRBJ1-4
v_gene: TRBV20-1
abundance: .
len: 14
d_gene: .
CDR3nt: TGCAGTGCTAGAGAGGGGGAAACAGGGCTCAAACTGTTTTTT
CDR3aa: CSAREGETGLKLFF

j_gene: TRBJ2-1
v_gene: TRBV20-1
abundance: .
len: 19
d_gene: .
CDR3nt: TGCAGTGCTAGAGACCGAGGTAGCCCCGGCGGAGGCCCCTACAATGAGCAGTTCTTC
CDR3aa: CSARDRGSPGGGPYNEQFF

j_gene: TRBJ2-7
v_gene: TRBV18
abundance: .
len: 14
d_gene: TRBD1
CDR3nt: TGTGCCAGCTCATCCACAGGGGTGAACAACGAGCAGTACTTC
CDR3aa: CASSSTGVNNEQYF

j_gene: TRBJ2-2
v_gene: TRBV6-9
abundance: few
len: 13
d_gene: TRBD2
CDR3nt: TGTGCCAGCAGTTTAGGACTAGCGGGAAGGCTGTTTTTT
CDR3aa: CASSLGLAGRLFF

j_gene: TRBJ2-7
v_gene: TRBV12-3/TRBV12-4
abundance: .
len: 16
d_gene: TRBD2
CDR3nt: TGTGCCAGCAGTGGGCCTCTAGCGGGGACCACGAGGGAGCAGTACTTC
CDR3aa: CASSGPLAGTTREQYF

j_gene: TRBJ1-1
v_gene: TRBV19
abundance: many
len: 16
d_gene: .
CDR3nt: TGTGCCAGTAGCCCGGGTGTCTCTTGGGAGAACACTGAAGCTTTCTTT
CDR3aa: CASSPGVSWENTEAFF

j_gene: TRBJ1-1
v_gene: TRBV11-1
abundance: many
len: 15
d_gene: .
CDR3nt: TGTGCCAGCAGCCACGAACGGGGGCGGGACACTGAAGCTTTCTTT
CDR3aa: CASSHERGRDTEAFF

j_gene: TRBJ2-7
v_gene: TRBV6-5
abundance: .
len: 13
d_gene: .
CDR3nt: TGTGCCAGCAGTTACTCGAACCCGTCTGAAGTGTACTTC
CDR3aa: CASSYSNPSEVYF

j_gene: TRBJ2-1
v_gene: TRBV14
abundance: few
len: 15
d_gene: .
CDR3nt: TGTGCCAGCAGCCAAGAGTCGGGACCCCATGTTGAGCAGTTCTTC
CDR3aa: CASSQESGPHVEQFF

j_gene: TRBJ2-7
v_gene: TRBV20-1
abundance: .
len: 15
d_gene: TRBD2
CDR3nt: TGCAGTGCTAGAGGACTAGCGGGAGGCGGTTACGAGCAGTACTTC
CDR3aa: CSARGLAGGGYEQYF

j_gene: TRBJ2-1
v_gene: TRBV19
abundance: .
len: 13
d_gene: .
CDR3nt: TGTGCCAGTAGTACGATTGGGGGAAATGAGCAGTTCTTC
CDR3aa: CASSTIGGNEQFF

j_gene: TRBJ2-1
v_gene: TRBV2
abundance: many
len: 13
d_gene: .
CDR3nt: TGTGCCAGCAGTCTAGCTGCCTACAATGAGCAGTTCTTC
CDR3aa: CASSLAAYNEQFF

j_gene: TRBJ1-2
v_gene: TRBV28
abundance: many
len: 16
d_gene: TRBD1
CDR3nt: TGTGCCAGCAGTTTAGGACTCAAGGGACAGGGTAAAGGCTACACCTTC
CDR3aa: CASSLGLKGQGKGYTF

j_gene: TRBJ2-7
v_gene: TRBV6-1
abundance: many
len: 11
d_gene: .
CDR3nt: TGTGCCAGCAGACGGGGCTACGAGCAGTACTTC
CDR3aa: CASRRGYEQYF

j_gene: TRBJ1-2
v_gene: TRBV30
abundance: many
len: 13
d_gene: TRBD1
CDR3nt: TGTGCCTGGAGGCCGGGACAGCCTTATGGCTACACCTTC
CDR3aa: CAWRPGQPYGYTF

j_gene: TRBJ1-6
v_gene: TRBV5-6
abundance: few
len: 13
d_gene: .
CDR3nt: TGTGCCAGCAGCTTAATCGGACCTTCACCCCTCCACTTT
CDR3aa: CASSLIGPSPLHF

j_gene: TRBJ2-5
v_gene: TRBV13
abundance: many
len: 16
d_gene: .
CDR3nt: TGTGCCAGCAGCCCAGCAACCGGGACCACGCAAGAGACCCAGTACTTC
CDR3aa: CASSPATGTTQETQYF

j_gene: TRBJ1-5
v_gene: TRBV19
abundance: many
len: 16
d_gene: TRBD1
CDR3nt: TGTGCCAGTAGTACCGGGACAGGGATTAGCAATCAGCCCCAGCATTTT
CDR3aa: CASSTGTGISNQPQHF

j_gene: TRBJ2-1
v_gene: TRBV19
abundance: many
len: 16
d_gene: TRBD2
CDR3nt: TGTGCCAGTAGTAACCCCCTAGCGGGAGAGTGGAATGAGCAGTTCTTC
CDR3aa: CASSNPLAGEWNEQFF

j_gene: TRBJ2-3
v_gene: TRBV28
abundance: many
len: 13
d_gene: .
CDR3nt: TGTGCCAGCTCCGGGGAAAGCACAGATACGCAGTATTTT
CDR3aa: CASSGESTDTQYF

j_gene: TRBJ2-1
v_gene: TRBV12-3/TRBV12-4
abundance: many
len: 14
d_gene: .
CDR3nt: TGTGCCAGCAGTTTAGGAAGATCCTACAATGAGCAGTTCTTC
CDR3aa: CASSLGRSYNEQFF

j_gene: TRBJ1-1
v_gene: TRBV12-3/TRBV12-4
abundance: many
len: 12
d_gene: .
CDR3nt: TGTGCCAGCAGTTTAACTCTGAGCGAAGCTTTCTTT
CDR3aa: CASSLTLSEAFF

j_gene: TRBJ2-1
v_gene: TRBV5-1
abundance: many
len: 17
d_gene: .
CDR3nt: TGCGCCAGCAGCTTGGTGGACCATGCTTTCTCCTACAATGAGCAGTTCTTC
CDR3aa: CASSLVDHAFSYNEQFF

j_gene: TRBJ1-1
v_gene: TRBV18
abundance: few
len: 14
d_gene: TRBD1
CDR3nt: TGTGCCAGCTCACCGACAGGGGGCAACGGTGAAGCTTTCTTT
CDR3aa: CASSPTGGNGEAFF

j_gene: TRBJ2-2
v_gene: TRBV15
abundance: .
len: 15
d_gene: TRBD2
CDR3nt: TGTGCCACCAGCAAAGAAGCGGGAGCTCCCGGGGAGCTGTTTTTT
CDR3aa: CATSKEAGAPGELFF

j_gene: TRBJ2-1
v_gene: TRBV20-1
abundance: many
len: 11
d_gene: .
CDR3nt: TGCAGTGCTAGAGTCCCCAATGAGCAGTTCTTC
CDR3aa: CSARVPNEQFF

j_gene: TRBJ2-1
v_gene: TRBV5-1
abundance: many
len: 17
d_gene: TRBD2
CDR3nt: TGCGCCAGCTCAATACCCCAGACTAGCATCAGTCCCGATGAGCAGTTCTTC
CDR3aa: CASSIPQTSISPDEQFF

j_gene: TRBJ2-5
v_gene: TRBV9
abundance: many
len: 18
d_gene: TRBD2
CDR3nt: TGTGCCAGCAGCGTAGGGAGCCGGTTCGGTAGCGGGACAGAGACCCAGTACTTC
CDR3aa: CASSVGSRFGSGTETQYF

j_gene: TRBJ2-7
v_gene: TRBV2
abundance: once
len: 15
d_gene: .
CDR3nt: TGTGCCAGCAGTGAACGTCTGACAATTCGATCCGAGCAGTACTTC
CDR3aa: CASSERLTIRSEQYF

j_gene: TRBJ1-2
v_gene: TRBV6-5
abundance: many
len: 14
d_gene: .
CDR3nt: TGTGCCAGCAGTTACGGGGGAGGAACCTATGGCTACACCTTC
CDR3aa: CASSYGGGTYGYTF

j_gene: TRBJ2-5
v_gene: TRBV19
abundance: many
len: 15
d_gene: TRBD1
CDR3nt: TGTGCCAGTACCTCTGGGACAGGGTACCAAGAGACCCAGTACTTC
CDR3aa: CASTSGTGYQETQYF

j_gene: TRBJ2-7
v_gene: TRBV20-1
abundance: few
len: 15
d_gene: TRBD2
CDR3nt: TGCAGTGCTACCCGAGGACTAGCGGGCCCCCAGAAGCAGTACTTC
CDR3aa: CSATRGLAGPQKQYF

j_gene: TRBJ1-6
v_gene: TRBV7-2
abundance: .
len: 16
d_gene: TRBD1
CDR3nt: TGTGCCAGCAGGACCCGACGGACAGGCCTCAATTCACCCCTCCACTTT
CDR3aa: CASRTRRTGLNSPLHF

j_gene: TRBJ2-1
v_gene: TRBV7-3
abundance: .
len: 14
d_gene: .
CDR3nt: TGTGCCAGCAGCATGACCGACATATCAAATGAGCAGTTCTTC
CDR3aa: CASSMTDISNEQFF

j_gene: TRBJ2-7
v_gene: TRBV7-9
abundance: once
len: 16
d_gene: TRBD2
CDR3nt: TGTGCCAGCAGCGTGCCGGGACTAGCGGGAGGGTACGAGCAGTACTTC
CDR3aa: CASSVPGLAGGYEQYF

j_gene: TRBJ2-1
v_gene: TRBV29-1
abundance: .
len: 10
d_gene: .
CDR3nt: TGCAGCGTCGGATACAATGAGCAGTTCTTC
CDR3aa: CSVGYNEQFF

j_gene: TRBJ2-7
v_gene: TRBV2
abundance: many
len: 15
d_gene: TRBD2
CDR3nt: TGTGCCAGCAGCACAACAGCGGGGTCCACCCAAGAGCAGTACTTC
CDR3aa: CASSTTAGSTQEQYF

j_gene: TRBJ2-1
v_gene: TRBV5-1
abundance: few
len: 13
d_gene: TRBD2
CDR3nt: TGCGCCAGCAGACGGGAGGGCCTGGGTGAGCAGTTCTTC
CDR3aa: CASRREGLGEQFF